What follows is one T cell receptor beta chain and its context. The antigen remains undetermined. The record originates from a study of OX40 agonist ivuxolimab in advanced cancers. Regarding the study as a whole: The investigators did not determine what antigen specificity the expanded peripheral T cells had. Dosing at 0.1 to 3.0 mg/kg was accompanied by clonal expansion of CD4+ and CD8+ blood T cells by week 6.

CDR1 is MNHNY, CDR2 SVGAGI, per germline (reference sequence). The CDR3 length is 13 residues. Trimming cost V 2 bases and J 2 bases, with 7 bases left between them. Clones were read by immunoSEQ multiplex PCR, and TCRdb kept only the in-frame ones, dropping some. The sample lists about 37,000 clones, roughly 80% occurring once. Systemic immunosuppression or autoimmune disease history was grounds to exclude patients. The sequencing used CD4+ or CD8+ T cells sorted from blood, collected in a trial of the OX40 agonist ivuxolimab. V gene TRBV6-6 combines with J gene TRBJ2-7; D not resolved. The receptor was isolated from an adult with an advanced solid tumor such as melanoma, head and neck, liver or kidney cancer. CDR3 in DNA: TGTGCCAGCAGTTACGGAGAAGCCTACGAGCAGTACTTC. Protein sequence: CASSYGEAYEQYF.